Presented here are 22 T cell receptor beta chains from one specimen sequenced in a study of blood T cell repertoires in COVID-19. Produced via immunoSEQ multiplex PCR; TCRdb's table is partial and in-frame only. This table holds some 180,000 clones, 76% found once. Sequenced material: peripheral blood. The receptors stem from a woman between 50 and 59 years old with active or convalescent COVID-19.

The chain is built from TRBV24-1 and TRBJ2-2; 8 bases align to TRBD1. The CDR3 is 16 amino acids. Germline V gene data show CDR1 as KGHDR and CDR2 as SFDVKD. With 5 bases clipped from V and 2 bases from J, the junction kept 6 bases outside the gene matches. This chain's CDR3 is CATSATDRGNTGELFF. CDR3 DNA sequence: TGTGCCACCAGTGCCACAGACAGGGGCAACACCGGGGAGCTGTTTTTT.

The chain carries TRBV9 and TRBJ2-3, with D possibly matching TRBD2 (6 bases). CDR3 length: 17 residues. V was shortened by 0 bases and J by 1 base, with 15 bases between the two germline ends. The germline CDR1 and CDR2 sequences are SGDLS and YYNGEE. CDR3 DNA sequence: TGTGCCAGCAGCGTAGAAGTTGGAGGGCGTCGCACAGATACGCAGTATTTT. This translates into CASSVEVGGRRTDTQYF.

The V gene is TRBV27, the J gene TRBJ2-2; unclear D gene. The CDR3 is 15 amino acids. The germline V gene encodes CDR1 MNHEY and CDR2 SMNVEV (reference sequence). V lost 6 bases to trimming and J lost 0 bases, with 11 bases between them. The CDR3 DNA follows: TGTGCCAGCAGCCCTTGGCCCCCGAACACCGGGGAGCTGTTTTTT. Amino acid sequence: CASSPWPPNTGELFF.

This sequence joins TRBV7-9 and TRBJ2-3; 8 positions match TRBD1. J gave up 3 bases and V 5 bases, and 7 bases lay outside the gene matches. The V gene's germline CDR1 is SEHNR and CDR2 FQNEAQ (reference sequence). The CDR3 length is 15 residues. CDR3 loop: CASSQGQGWTDTQYF. The CDR3 DNA is TGTGCCAGCAGCCAAGGACAGGGATGGACAGATACGCAGTATTTT.

In this sample, this clone turned up once. The V and J genes are TRBV29-1 and TRBJ2-5; tentative D call: TRBD2 (5 bases). Germline lookup yields CDR1 SQVTM and CDR2 ANQGSEA. This CDR3 has 12 residues. Between the trimmed V and J ends, which lost 2 bases and 6 bases, there was a span of 10 bases. The CDR3 DNA reads TGCAGCGTTGAAAAGCCGGGGAAGACCCAGTACTTC. Translation gives CSVEKPGKTQYF. The full variable domain, rest sourced from reference TRBV29-1 and TRBJ2-5, is SAVISQKPSRDICQRGTSLTIQCQVDSQVTMMFWYRQQPGQSLTLIATANQGSEATYESGFVIDKFPISRPNLTFSTLTVSNMSPEDSSIYLCSVEKPGKTQYFGPGTRLLVL.

This clone was observed once. The chain carries TRBV5-4 and TRBJ1-2; D not resolved. The CDR3 consists of 15 residues. Looked up from germline, CDR1 is SGHNT and CDR2 is YYREEE (reference sequence). Trimming took off 1 base at V and 1 base at J, with 11 bases between the two ends. The CDR3 is CASSLRPELNYGYTF. In DNA, the CDR3 is TGTGCCAGCAGCTTGCGTCCGGAGCTTAACTATGGCTACACCTTC.

This clone was detected a few times. The chain couples TRBV18 to TRBJ1-2, with TRBD1 matching over 7 bases. Germline V lookup: CDR1 KGHSH, CDR2 LQKENI. The CDR3 length is 16 residues. With V trimmed by 0 bases and J by 1 base, 5 bases remained unmatched. The CDR3 is CASSPPTTGVNYGYTF. CDR3 DNA: TGTGCCAGCTCACCACCAACTACAGGGGTTAACTATGGCTACACCTTC.

The chain uses TRBV30 and TRBJ1-6; D remains ambiguous. There are 15 residues in the CDR3. Germline V gene sequence: CDR1 GTSNPN, CDR2 SVGIG (reference sequence). Deletions cut 1 base from V and 1 base from J, with 8 bases between. The CDR3 region has the DNA TGTGCCTGGAGTGACGGCGGGTCCTATAATTCACCCCTCCACTTT. Protein: CAWSDGGSYNSPLHF.

This chain uses TRBV19 with TRBJ1-3; D remains unclear. CDR3 length equals 14 residues. The germline CDR1 and CDR2 sequences are LNHDA and SQIVND (reference sequence). Trimming pared 8 bases from V and 4 bases from J, leaving 15 bases between. CDR3 protein: CASGLGGLGNTIYF. The CDR3 DNA follows: TGTGCCAGTGGCCTTGGCGGTCTCGGAAACACCATATATTTT.

V is TRBV28 and J is TRBJ1-5; D is perhaps TRBD1 (5 bases). This CDR3 comprises 15 residues. V was cut by 2 bases and J by 3 bases, with 11 bases left in between. CDR1 is MDHEN, CDR2 SYDVKM, per germline. The CDR3 protein is CASSLGRAYNQPQHF. The CDR3 DNA sequence: TGTGCCAGCAGTTTAGGCAGGGCCTACAATCAGCCCCAGCATTTT. Using reference TRBV28 and TRBJ1-5 for the parts outside the CDR3, the full variable domain is DVKVTQSSRYLVKRTGEKVFLECVQDMDHENMFWYRQDPGLGLRLIYFSYDVKMKEKGDIPEGYSVSREKKERFSLILESASTNQTSMYLCASSLGRAYNQPQHFGDGTRLSIL.

This clone was observed a handful of times. The rearrangement uses TRBV29-1 and TRBJ2-1, with D tentatively TRBD1 (7 bases). The CDR3 extends over 12 amino acids. CDR1 is SQVTM, CDR2 ANQGSEA, per germline. Deletions cut 5 bases from V and 9 bases from J, with 14 bases between. CDR3 amino acids: CSVSPQGGEQFF. The CDR3 DNA reads as TGCAGCGTTTCCCCTCAGGGGGGTGAGCAGTTCTTC.

The chain links TRBV9 to TRBJ1-6; D might be TRBD1 (5 bases). The germline V gene encodes CDR1 SGDLS and CDR2 YYNGEE. V was cut by 3 bases and J by 7 bases, with 14 bases left in between. The length of the CDR3 is 15 residues. CDR3 sequence (DNA): TGTGCCAGCAGCGGTCGGGGGGTGGGAAATTCACCCCTCCACTTT. It yields the protein CASSGRGVGNSPLHF.

This clone was found once. This rearrangement joins TRBV28 to TRBJ1-3; 7 positions agree with TRBD1. Germline loops: CDR1 MDHEN, CDR2 SYDVKM. J gave up 4 bases and V 4 bases, and 4 bases lay outside the gene matches. The length of the CDR3 is 14 residues. The CDR3 region has the DNA TGTGCCAGCAGTTCGACAGGGATCGGAAACACCATATATTTT. Protein: CASSSTGIGNTIYF.

The gene calls are TRBV2 and TRBJ1-4; 7 bases are a match to TRBD1. This CDR3 spans 14 amino acids. The germline V gene has CDR1 SNHLY and CDR2 FYNNEI. J was trimmed by 3 bases and V by 6 bases; bases with no gene match: 4. The CDR3 DNA reads TGTGCCAGCAGGAGACAGGGTTCTAATGAAAAACTGTTTTTT. Protein product: CASRRQGSNEKLFF.

This clone occurred a few times. The chain joins TRBV4-1 to TRBJ1-4; 8 bases are shared with TRBD1. J was trimmed by 11 bases and V by 0 bases; bases with no gene match: 14. The germline V gene encodes CDR1 MGHRA and CDR2 YSYEKL. The CDR3 extends over 17 amino acids. The CDR3 sequence is CASSQEGTGSLMRKLFF. In DNA form, the CDR3 reads TGCGCCAGCAGCCAAGAGGGGACAGGATCTTTAATGAGGAAACTGTTTTTT.

The chain couples TRBV9 to TRBJ1-3; tentative D call: TRBD1 (5 bases). Trimming left V 7 bases short and J 3 bases short, with 17 bases between. Germline V CDR1 and CDR2: SGDLS, YYNGEE. The CDR3 totals 15 residues. The chain's CDR3 is CASGDSARGGNTIYF. The CDR3 nucleotides are TGTGCCAGCGGCGACAGTGCCCGGGGTGGAAACACCATATATTTT.

CDR3 in DNA: TGTGCCAGCAGACTCTCAGGGCGTCACGAGCAGTACTTC. Translation gives CASRLSGRHEQYF. V is TRBV28 and J is TRBJ2-7; a weak D match, TRBD1 (5 bases). The CDR3 has 13 amino acids. From germline, CDR1 is MDHEN and CDR2 SYDVKM. The V and J ends lost 6 bases and 5 bases respectively, with 14 bases between them.

The chain has TRBV30 and TRBJ1-1; perhaps TRBD1 as D (5 bases). The CDR3 contains 13 residues. Trimming cost V 0 bases and J 4 bases, with 9 bases left between them. The germline CDR1 and CDR2 sequences are GTSNPN and SVGIG (reference sequence). The CDR3 nucleotides are TGTGCCTGGAGTGTACAAGGGGTCACTGAAGCTTTCTTT. Its translation: CAWSVQGVTEAFF.

The sample holds a few counts of this clone. The chain combines TRBV5-4 with TRBJ1-1, with unresolved D. From germline, CDR1 is SGHNT and CDR2 YYREEE (reference sequence). CDR3 length: 13 residues. V lost 2 bases and J lost 1, with 6 bases in between. The CDR3 reads CASSFAGNTEAFF. CDR3 in DNA: TGTGCCAGCAGCTTTGCAGGGAACACTGAAGCTTTCTTT.

This chain uses TRBV6-2 or TRBV6-3 with TRBJ2-3, with D possibly TRBD2 on 6 matching bases. V shed 5 bases and J shed 6 bases, with 18 bases lying between them. Germline lookup yields CDR1 MNHEY and CDR2 SVGEGT. The CDR3 is 15 residues long. The CDR3 DNA sequence: TGTGCCAGCAGTGGGGCGGGGTCTCTCCGGGATACGCAGTATTTT. Protein product: CASSGAGSLRDTQYF.

CDR3 in DNA: TGCGCCAGCAGCCAAGAGTTCGCGGCCAACTCCTACGAGCAGTACTTC. The encoded protein is CASSQEFAANSYEQYF. J is TRBJ2-7 and V is TRBV4-3; D ambiguous. The CDR3 is made up of 16 amino acids. Germline assignment: CDR1 LGHNA and CDR2 YSLEER. V was trimmed by 0 bases and J by 0 bases, leaving 12 bases between them.

This clone has a handful of counts. The V call is TRBV7-9, the J call TRBJ2-2, with D possibly matching TRBD1 (5 bases). The CDR3 extends over 17 amino acids. Trimming pared 5 bases from V and 0 bases from J, leaving 16 bases between. Germline V CDR1 and CDR2: SEHNR, FQNEAQ (reference sequence). CDR3 region: CASSPHPTASNTGELFF. Here the CDR3 DNA reads TGTGCCAGCAGCCCCCATCCGACAGCTTCGAACACCGGGGAGCTGTTTTTT.